This T cell receptor (beta chain) was captured in a study of T cells in Graves' hyperthyroidism and ophthalmopathy (dated by TCRdb to between 2017 and 2020). Background on the whole study: Peripheral blood was collected at initial diagnosis, before any treatment. To identify TCR V-J signatures that set the groups apart, the researchers used a discovery cohort of roughly 100 patients, made up of 40 to 45 with Graves' ophthalmopathy and some 58 with stable Graves' hyperthyroidism. Whether ophthalmopathy could be predicted prospectively was tested in an independent validation cohort made up of about 20 hyperthyroidism patients plus 17 patients who later progressed to ophthalmopathy. For training and testing, the 100 or so patients in the discovery cohort were randomly divided in a 7:3 ratio. Thyroid tissue and blood T-cell repertoires from more than five Graves' hyperthyroidism patients were also compared in the study. After blood sampling, hyperthyroidism patients were treated with methimazole at a starting dose of 30 mg daily, and ophthalmopathy patients were treated with high-dose intravenous methylprednisolone. The paper describes TCR Vbeta CDR3 sequencing of 140 or so peripheral blood samples, made up of 40 to 45 ophthalmopathy patients, around 73 hyperthyroidism patients and 17 progressor patients.

Graves' hyperthyroidism was defined as stable when no progression to ophthalmopathy occurred over 18 months of follow-up. Hyperthyroidism patients were aged 18 to 65 years and newly diagnosed, with disease duration of less than 2 months. The study excluded patients with uncontrolled infections, other autoimmune diseases, pregnancy or lactation. Clinical symptoms, serum thyroxine and TRAb, thyroid ultrasound, and orbital computed tomography formed the basis for the diagnoses. PBMCs were separated from over 9 ml of fresh peripheral blood using Ficoll-Paque density gradient centrifugation. Total RNA was extracted with Trizol reagent, and quality was checked on an Agilent 2100 Bioanalyzer. The CDR3, cysteine through phenylalanine, is 15 amino acids long. The retained sequence is limited to the CDR3, 45 bases, with the frame set at the first base. V trim: 6 bases; J trim: 2 bases; unmatched bases: 4. CDR1 and CDR2 are read off the germline V gene as MDHEN and SYDVKM.

What the authors observed across the whole study: In cross-validation, a model built on a 13 V-J signature told ophthalmopathy apart from stable hyperthyroidism with just under 90% sensitivity and around 81% specificity, and in testing the same model reached 80%/75%. Sample size was not statistically predetermined, and blinding of investigators to group allocation was not performed. Most expanded thyroid clonotypes (frequency above 0.001) were also found in blood, which suggests that blood repertoires may mirror thyroid immune responses. In validation, the model predicted progression to ophthalmopathy with just under 71% sensitivity and 72.22% specificity, a median of about 6 months before onset.

This clonotype was seen repeatedly, ten times or more. Its antigen is unknown. Per-base quality was not reported, and no clone a single base away is much larger than it. TCR beta CDR3 regions were amplified from RNA transcripts. The TCR CDR3 was subjected to a first round of RT-PCR using the HTBI primer set and the Qiagen OneStep RT-PCR kit. Libraries were constructed in a second round of multiplex PCR, after which size selection and purification were performed. Sequencing of the libraries was done on an Illumina HiSeq2000 using paired-end 100 bp reads. On the authors' methods: SOAPnuke was used to process the raw data, removing reads that contained adapters or uncalled bases, had a mean Phred below 15, or lacked an exact match to the constant primer or identifier. High-quality paired reads were merged using COPE v1.2.5, and each unique nucleotide sequence was defined as a clonotype. MiTCR v1.1 was used to align clonotypes to the IMGT TRBV, TRBD and TRBJ reference segments. The analysis included only V-J combinations with a frequency above 0.0001, which together covered more than 98% of the repertoires. The TCS score was defined as the ratio of F50 (clonal expansion) to E x V (chaos), calculated using BLOSUM62-based TCRdist between CDR3 peptides within each V-J. Welch's t-statistics and random forest reduced 500 to 650 V-J features to 13, which were used in a naive Bayes classifier (R e1071). Starting from the raw public reads, TCRdb applied fastp trimming at Q25, assembled clones with MiXCR and retained in-frame beta chains. A single entry per CDR3 protein holds the most common genes and DNA from its merged rows. The authors' filters were not applied to this entry. For this sample the table gives around 420,000 distinct CDR3 sequences, of which around 15% were detected only once. The ten largest clones represent about 5% of the sample.

Sequenced: blood. This clonotype was sampled from a woman under 30 with Graves' hyperthyroidism. The receptor chain draws on TRBV28 and TRBJ1-5; 10 middle bases align to TRBD1. The CDR3 sequence is CASRYGTGGNQPQHF. The DNA is TGTGCCAGCAGGTATGGGACAGGGGGCAATCAGCCCCAGCATTTT.